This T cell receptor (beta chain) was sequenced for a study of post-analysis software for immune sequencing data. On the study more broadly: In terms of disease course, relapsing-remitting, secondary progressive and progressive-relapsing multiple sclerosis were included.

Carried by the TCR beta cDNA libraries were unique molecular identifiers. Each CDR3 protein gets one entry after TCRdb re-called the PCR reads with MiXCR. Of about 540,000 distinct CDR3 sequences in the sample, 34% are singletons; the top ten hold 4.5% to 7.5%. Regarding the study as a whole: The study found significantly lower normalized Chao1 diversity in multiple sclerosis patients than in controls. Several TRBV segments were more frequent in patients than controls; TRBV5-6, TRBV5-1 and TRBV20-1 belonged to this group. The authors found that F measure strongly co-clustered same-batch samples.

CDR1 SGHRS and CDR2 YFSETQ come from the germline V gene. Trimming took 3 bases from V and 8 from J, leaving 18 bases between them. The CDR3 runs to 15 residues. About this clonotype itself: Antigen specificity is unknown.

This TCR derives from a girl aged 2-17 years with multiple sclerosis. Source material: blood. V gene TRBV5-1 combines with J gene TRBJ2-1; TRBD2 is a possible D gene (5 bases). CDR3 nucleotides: TGCGCCAGCAGCTCCACCACCGGGAAATACGATGAGCAGTTCTTC. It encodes CASSSTTGKYDEQFF.